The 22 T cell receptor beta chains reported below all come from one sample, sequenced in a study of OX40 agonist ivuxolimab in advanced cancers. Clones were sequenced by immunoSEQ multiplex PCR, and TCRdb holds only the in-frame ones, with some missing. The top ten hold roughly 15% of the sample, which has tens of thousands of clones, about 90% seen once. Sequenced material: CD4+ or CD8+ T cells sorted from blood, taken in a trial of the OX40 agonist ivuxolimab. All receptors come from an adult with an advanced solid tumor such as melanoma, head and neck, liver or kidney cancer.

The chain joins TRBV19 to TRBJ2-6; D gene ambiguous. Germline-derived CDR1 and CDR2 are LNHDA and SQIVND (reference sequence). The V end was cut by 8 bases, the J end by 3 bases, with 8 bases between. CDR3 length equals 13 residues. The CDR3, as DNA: TGTGCCAGTCTTTTGTATGGGGCCAACGTCCTGACTTTC. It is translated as CASLLYGANVLTF.

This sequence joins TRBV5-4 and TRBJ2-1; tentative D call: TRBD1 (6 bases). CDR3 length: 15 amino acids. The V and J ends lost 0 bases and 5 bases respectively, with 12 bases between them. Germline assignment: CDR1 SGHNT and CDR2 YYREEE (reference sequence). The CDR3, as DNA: TGTGCCAGCAGCTTGGGGCAGGGGAGTGACAATGAGCAGTTCTTC. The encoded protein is CASSLGQGSDNEQFF.

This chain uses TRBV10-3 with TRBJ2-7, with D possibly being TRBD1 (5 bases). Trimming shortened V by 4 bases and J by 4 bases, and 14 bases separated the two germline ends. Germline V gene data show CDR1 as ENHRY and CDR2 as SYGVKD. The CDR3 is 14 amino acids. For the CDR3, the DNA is TGTGCCATCAGTGCCCTGTCGGACACTTACGAGCAGTACTTC. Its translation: CAISALSDTYEQYF.

As DNA, the CDR3 is TGTGCCAGCAGCGTAGGAAATGGGAACACAGATACGCAGTATTTT. This sequence encodes CASSVGNGNTDTQYF. The chain links TRBV9 to TRBJ2-3; D gene ambiguous. V dropped 0 bases and J dropped 2 bases, with 10 bases sitting between them. The CDR3 spans 15 residues. The V gene's germline CDR1 is SGDLS and CDR2 YYNGEE.

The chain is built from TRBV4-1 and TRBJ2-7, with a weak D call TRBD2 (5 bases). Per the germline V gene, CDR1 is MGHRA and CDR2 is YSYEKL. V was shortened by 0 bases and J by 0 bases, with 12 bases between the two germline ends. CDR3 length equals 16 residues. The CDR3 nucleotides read TGCGCCAGCAGCCAAGATACCAGGAGGTTCTCCTACGAGCAGTACTTC. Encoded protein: CASSQDTRRFSYEQYF.

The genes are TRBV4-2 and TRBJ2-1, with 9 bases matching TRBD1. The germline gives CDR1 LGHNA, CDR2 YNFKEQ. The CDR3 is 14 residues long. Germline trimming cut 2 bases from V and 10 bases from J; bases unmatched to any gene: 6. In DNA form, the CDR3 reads TGTGCCAGCAGCCAACCGGGACAGGGATACGAGCAGTTCTTC. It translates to CASSQPGQGYEQFF.

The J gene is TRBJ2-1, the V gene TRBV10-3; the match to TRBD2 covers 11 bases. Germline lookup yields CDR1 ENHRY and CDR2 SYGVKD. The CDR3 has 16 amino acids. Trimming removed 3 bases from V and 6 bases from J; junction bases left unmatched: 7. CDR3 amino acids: CAISDAPSGRFNEQFF. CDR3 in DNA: TGTGCCATCAGTGACGCGCCTAGCGGGAGGTTCAATGAGCAGTTCTTC.

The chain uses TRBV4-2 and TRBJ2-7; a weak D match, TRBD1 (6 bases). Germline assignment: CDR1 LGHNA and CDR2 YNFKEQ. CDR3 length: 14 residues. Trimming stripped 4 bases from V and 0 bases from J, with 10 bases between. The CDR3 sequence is CASSLGGGSYEQYF. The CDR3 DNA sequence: TGTGCCAGCAGCCTTGGGGGCGGCTCCTACGAGCAGTACTTC.

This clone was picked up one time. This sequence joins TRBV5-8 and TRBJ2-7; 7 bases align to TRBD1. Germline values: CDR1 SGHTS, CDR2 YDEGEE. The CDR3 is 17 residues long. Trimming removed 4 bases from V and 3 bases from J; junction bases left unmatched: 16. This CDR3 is CASSPLGDPGGSYEQYF. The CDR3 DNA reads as TGTGCCAGCAGCCCCCTCGGGGATCCAGGGGGTAGCTACGAGCAGTACTTC.

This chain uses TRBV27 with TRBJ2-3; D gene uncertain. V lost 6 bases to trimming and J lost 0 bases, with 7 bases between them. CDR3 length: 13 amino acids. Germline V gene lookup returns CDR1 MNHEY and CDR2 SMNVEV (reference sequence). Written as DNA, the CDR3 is TGTGCCAGCAGCAGTGGTAGCACAGATACGCAGTATTTT. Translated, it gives CASSSGSTDTQYF.

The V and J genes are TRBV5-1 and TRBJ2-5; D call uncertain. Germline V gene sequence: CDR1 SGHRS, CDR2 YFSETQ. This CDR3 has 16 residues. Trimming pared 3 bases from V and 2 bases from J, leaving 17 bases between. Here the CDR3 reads CASSSTPNPPQETQYF. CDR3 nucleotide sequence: TGCGCCAGCAGCTCAACCCCTAATCCTCCGCAAGAGACCCAGTACTTC. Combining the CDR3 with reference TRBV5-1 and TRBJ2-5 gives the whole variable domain KAGVTQTPRYLIKTRGQQVTLSCSPISGHRSVSWYQQTPGQGLQFLFEYFSETQRNKGNFPGRFSGRQFSNSRSEMNVSTLELGDSALYLCASSSTPNPPQETQYFGPGTRLLVL.

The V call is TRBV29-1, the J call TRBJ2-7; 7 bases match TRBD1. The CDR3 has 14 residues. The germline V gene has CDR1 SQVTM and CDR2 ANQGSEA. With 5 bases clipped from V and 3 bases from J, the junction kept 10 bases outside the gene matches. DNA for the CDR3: TGCAGCGTTCCTCCCGGGACAGAGAGCTACGAGCAGTACTTC. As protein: CSVPPGTESYEQYF.

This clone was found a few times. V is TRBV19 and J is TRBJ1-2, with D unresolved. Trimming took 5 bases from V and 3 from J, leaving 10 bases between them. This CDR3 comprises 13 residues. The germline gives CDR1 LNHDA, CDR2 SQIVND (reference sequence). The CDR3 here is CASSPTTYYGYTF. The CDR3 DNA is TGTGCCAGTAGTCCTACGACCTACTATGGCTACACCTTC. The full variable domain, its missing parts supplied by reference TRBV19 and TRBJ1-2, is DGGITQSPKYLFRKEGQNVTLSCEQNLNHDAMYWYRQDPGQGLRLIYYSQIVNDFQKGDIAEGYSVSREKKESFPLTVTSAQKNPTAFYLCASSPTTYYGYTFGSGTRLTVV.

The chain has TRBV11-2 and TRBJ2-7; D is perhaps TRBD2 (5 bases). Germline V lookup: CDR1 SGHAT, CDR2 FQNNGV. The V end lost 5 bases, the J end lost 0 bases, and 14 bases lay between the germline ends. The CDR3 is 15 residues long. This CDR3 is CASSPRAGVSYEQYF. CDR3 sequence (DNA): TGTGCCAGCAGCCCGCGGGCGGGCGTCTCCTACGAGCAGTACTTC.

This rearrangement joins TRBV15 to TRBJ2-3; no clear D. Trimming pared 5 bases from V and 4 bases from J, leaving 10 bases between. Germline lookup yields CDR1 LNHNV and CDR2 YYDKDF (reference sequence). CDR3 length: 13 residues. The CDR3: CATSGRWSDTQYF. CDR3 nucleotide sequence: TGTGCCACCAGCGGACGTTGGTCAGATACGCAGTATTTT.

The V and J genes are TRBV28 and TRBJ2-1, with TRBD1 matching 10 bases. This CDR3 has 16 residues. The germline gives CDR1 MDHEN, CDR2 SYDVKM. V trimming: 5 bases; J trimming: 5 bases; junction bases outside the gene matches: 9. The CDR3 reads CASSTIGTGANNEQFF. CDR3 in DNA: TGTGCCAGCAGTACGATCGGGACAGGGGCTAACAATGAGCAGTTCTTC.

The CDR3 DNA follows: TGTGCCAGCAGCTCTCTGATGACAGGGGGCCCCTACGAGCAGTACTTC. Residues: CASSSLMTGGPYEQYF. This rearrangement joins TRBV7-6 to TRBJ2-7; 10 bases map to TRBD1. CDR1 SGHVS and CDR2 FNYEAQ come from the germline V gene. The J segment lost 2 bases and the V segment lost 4 bases, leaving 8 bases of the junction unmatched. This CDR3 comprises 16 residues. The complete variable domain, with remaining parts taken from reference TRBV7-6 and TRBJ2-7, reads GAGVSQSPRYKVTKRGQDVALRCDPISGHVSLYWYRQALGQGPEFLTYFNYEAQQDKSGLPNDRFSAERPEGSISTLTIQRTEQRDSAMYRCASSSLMTGGPYEQYFGPGTRLTVT.

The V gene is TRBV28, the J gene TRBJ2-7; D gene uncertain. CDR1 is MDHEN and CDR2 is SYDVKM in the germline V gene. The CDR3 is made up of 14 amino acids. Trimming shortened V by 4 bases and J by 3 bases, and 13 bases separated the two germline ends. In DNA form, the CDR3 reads TGTGCCAGCAGTTCAGGCGGAATTAACTACGAGCAGTACTTC. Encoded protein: CASSSGGINYEQYF.

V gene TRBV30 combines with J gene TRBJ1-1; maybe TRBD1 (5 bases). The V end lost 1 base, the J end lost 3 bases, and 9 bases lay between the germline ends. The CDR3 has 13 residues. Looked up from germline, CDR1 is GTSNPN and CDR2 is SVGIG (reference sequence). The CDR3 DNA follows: TGTGCCTGGAGTGGCGGGGGAGACACTGAAGCTTTCTTT. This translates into CAWSGGGDTEAFF. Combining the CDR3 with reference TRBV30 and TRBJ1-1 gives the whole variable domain SQTIHQWPATLVQPVGSPLSLECTVEGTSNPNLYWYRQAAGRGLQLLFYSVGIGQISSEVPQNLSASRPQDRQFILSSKKLLLSDSGFYLCAWSGGGDTEAFFGQGTRLTVV.

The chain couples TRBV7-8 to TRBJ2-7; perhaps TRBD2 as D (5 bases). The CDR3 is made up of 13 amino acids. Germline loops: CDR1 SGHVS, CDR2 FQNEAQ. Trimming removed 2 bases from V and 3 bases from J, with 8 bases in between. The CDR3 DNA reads TGTGCCAGCAGCTTATCCGGGGACTACGAGCAGTACTTC. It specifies CASSLSGDYEQYF. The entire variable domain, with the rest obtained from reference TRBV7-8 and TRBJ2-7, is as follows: GAGVSQSPRYKVAKRGQDVALRCDPISGHVSLFWYQQALGQGPEFLTYFQNEAQLDKSGLPSDRFFAERPEGSVSTLKIQRTQQEDSAVYLCASSLSGDYEQYFGPGTRLTVT.

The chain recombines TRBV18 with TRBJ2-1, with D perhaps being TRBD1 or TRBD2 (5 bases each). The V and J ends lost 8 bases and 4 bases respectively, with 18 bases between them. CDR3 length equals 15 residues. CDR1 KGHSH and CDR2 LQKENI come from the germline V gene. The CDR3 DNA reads TGTGCCAGCGACGCGGGTCAGGGAGCTTACAATGAGCAGTTCTTC. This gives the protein CASDAGQGAYNEQFF.

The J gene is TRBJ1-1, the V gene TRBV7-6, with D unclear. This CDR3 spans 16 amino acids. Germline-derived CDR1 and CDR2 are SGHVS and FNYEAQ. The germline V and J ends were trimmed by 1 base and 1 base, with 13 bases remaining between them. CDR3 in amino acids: CASSLDEAFGNTEAFF. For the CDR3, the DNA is TGTGCCAGCAGCTTAGATGAGGCGTTCGGGAACACTGAAGCTTTCTTT.